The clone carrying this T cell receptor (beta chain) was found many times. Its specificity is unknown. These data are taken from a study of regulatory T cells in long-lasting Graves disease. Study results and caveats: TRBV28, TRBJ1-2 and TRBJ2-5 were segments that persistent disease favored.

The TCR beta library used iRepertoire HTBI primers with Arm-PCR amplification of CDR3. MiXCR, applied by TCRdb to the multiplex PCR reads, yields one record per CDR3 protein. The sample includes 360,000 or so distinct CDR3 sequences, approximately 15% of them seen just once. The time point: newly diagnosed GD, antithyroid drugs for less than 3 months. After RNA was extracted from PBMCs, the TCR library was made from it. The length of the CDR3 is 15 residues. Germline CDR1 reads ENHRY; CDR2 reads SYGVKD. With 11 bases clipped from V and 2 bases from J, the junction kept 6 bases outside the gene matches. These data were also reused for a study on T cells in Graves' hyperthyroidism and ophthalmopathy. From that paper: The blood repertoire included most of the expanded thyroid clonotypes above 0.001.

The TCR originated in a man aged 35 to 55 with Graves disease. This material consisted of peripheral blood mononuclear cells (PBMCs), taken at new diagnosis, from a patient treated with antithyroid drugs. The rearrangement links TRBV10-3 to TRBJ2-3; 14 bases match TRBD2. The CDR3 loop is CAARTSGGITDTQYF. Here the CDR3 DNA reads TGTGCCGCACGGACTAGCGGGGGGATCACAGATACGCAGTATTTT.